This T cell receptor beta chain was sequenced during a study of siplizumab effects on memory and regulatory T cells. Trimming took 5 bases from V and 4 from J, leaving 12 bases between them. Germline V lookup: CDR1 SSHAT, CDR2 FNYEAQ (reference sequence). The CDR3 is 14 residues long. The data were produced by immunoSEQ multiplex PCR, yet TCRdb's version contains in-frame clones alone and is incomplete. In the table there are approximately 50,000 clones, 85% to 95% of which are singletons. Source material: CD8+ T cells sorted from blood. The V gene is TRBV7-7, the J gene TRBJ2-1; D may match TRBD1 or TRBD2 (5 bases each). The sequence was obtained from a human donor in good health. Here the CDR3 reads CASSPGTPYNEQFF. Here the CDR3 DNA reads TGTGCCAGCAGCCCCGGGACGCCATACAATGAGCAGTTCTTC.